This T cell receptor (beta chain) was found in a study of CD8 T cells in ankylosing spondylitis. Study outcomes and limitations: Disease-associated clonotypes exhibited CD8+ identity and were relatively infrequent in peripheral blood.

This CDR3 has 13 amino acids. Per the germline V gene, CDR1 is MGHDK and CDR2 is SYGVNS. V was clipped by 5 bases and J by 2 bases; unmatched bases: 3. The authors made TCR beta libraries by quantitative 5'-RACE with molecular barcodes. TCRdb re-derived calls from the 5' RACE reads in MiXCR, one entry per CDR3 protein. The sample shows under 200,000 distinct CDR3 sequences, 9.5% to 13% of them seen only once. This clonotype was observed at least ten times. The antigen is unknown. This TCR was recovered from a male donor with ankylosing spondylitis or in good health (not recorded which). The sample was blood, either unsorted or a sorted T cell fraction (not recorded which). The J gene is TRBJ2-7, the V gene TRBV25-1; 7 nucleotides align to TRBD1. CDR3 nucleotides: TGTGCCAGCAGTCAACAGGGGACCTACGAGCAGTACTTC. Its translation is CASSQQGTYEQYF.